The rows below give T cell receptor beta chains drawn from one sample of a study of T cell repertoires in cytomegalovirus infection. TCRdb passed the reads through MiXCR, listing each CDR3 protein once. This sample has 150,000 to 200,000 distinct CDR3 sequences, with approximately 30% found just once. The sequenced material came from PBMCs. These receptors came from a human donor in good health (CMV status not recorded). Some clones in this sample may be carry-over from other donors' samples. Both conserved end residues are part of each CDR3. D genes are given only for firm matches. Size is omitted from some rows. Given values are once, few, many or a class for expanded clones.

v_gene: TRBV7-8
j_gene: TRBJ1-5
d_gene: NA
abundance: few
CDR3nt: TGTGCCAGCAGCAGTAGAGGGGGGCGGGGGGCAAACAATCAGCCCCAGCATTTT
CDR3aa: CASSSRGGRGANNQPQHF

v_gene: TRBV20-1
j_gene: TRBJ2-7
d_gene: TRBD1
abundance: NA
CDR3nt: TGCAGTGCTAGGAAACCGGGACAGGGATCTCGACCTACCGAGCAGTACTTC
CDR3aa: CSARKPGQGSRPTEQYF

v_gene: TRBV4-1
j_gene: TRBJ1-1
d_gene: NA
abundance: many
CDR3nt: TGCGCCAGCAGCCCGAGGGCTTTGAACACTGAAGCTTTCTTT
CDR3aa: CASSPRALNTEAFF

v_gene: TRBV20-1
j_gene: TRBJ2-7
d_gene: TRBD2
abundance: NA
CDR3nt: TGCAGTGCTGCCCCCGGGACTAGCGGGGGGGCTTCCGAGCAGTACTTC
CDR3aa: CSAAPGTSGGASEQYF

v_gene: TRBV6-5
j_gene: TRBJ2-3
d_gene: NA
abundance: few
CDR3nt: TGTGCCAGCACCAAACTGACTAGCACAGATACGCAGTATTTT
CDR3aa: CASTKLTSTDTQYF

v_gene: TRBV19
j_gene: TRBJ1-1
d_gene: NA
abundance: few
CDR3nt: TGTGCCAGTAGTATCATCGGGGGGATGAACACTGAAGCTTTCTTT
CDR3aa: CASSIIGGMNTEAFF

v_gene: TRBV7-2
j_gene: TRBJ1-2
d_gene: NA
abundance: many
CDR3nt: TGTGCCAGCAGCATCCCTGACAGGTTCGGGGGTGGCTACACCTTC
CDR3aa: CASSIPDRFGGGYTF

v_gene: TRBV7-2
j_gene: TRBJ2-3
d_gene: NA
abundance: few
CDR3nt: TGTGCCAGCAGCCCCCTGACTAGGTGGGGGACAGATACGCAGTATTTT
CDR3aa: CASSPLTRWGTDTQYF

v_gene: TRBV5-1
j_gene: TRBJ2-5
d_gene: NA
abundance: many
CDR3nt: TGCGCCAGCAGCCGTGGGGAAGGAGAGACCCAGTACTTC
CDR3aa: CASSRGEGETQYF

v_gene: TRBV7-6
j_gene: TRBJ2-7
d_gene: TRBD2
abundance: few
CDR3nt: TGTGCCAGCAGCTTAGGGGCCGGGAGGAACCACGAGCAGTACTTC
CDR3aa: CASSLGAGRNHEQYF

v_gene: TRBV12-3/TRBV12-4
j_gene: TRBJ2-7
d_gene: TRBD2
abundance: NA
CDR3nt: TGTGCCAGCAGTCCCCCTGGGGGGGGAGCCTACGAGCAGTACTTC
CDR3aa: CASSPPGGGAYEQYF

v_gene: TRBV7-2
j_gene: TRBJ1-2
d_gene: NA
abundance: many
CDR3nt: TGTGCCAGCAGCTTGGGGAGGGGCTACACCTTC
CDR3aa: CASSLGRGYTF

v_gene: TRBV4-2
j_gene: TRBJ2-3
d_gene: NA
abundance: NA
CDR3nt: TGTGCCAGCAAGGAGGGGGGGCTCGGCCATACGCAGTATTTT
CDR3aa: CASKEGGLGHTQYF

v_gene: TRBV7-2
j_gene: TRBJ1-6
d_gene: NA
abundance: many
CDR3nt: TGTGCCAGCAGCTCATCCTTGGCCTCTAATTCACCCCTCCACTTT
CDR3aa: CASSSSLASNSPLHF

v_gene: TRBV7-2
j_gene: TRBJ1-5
d_gene: NA
abundance: NA
CDR3nt: TGTGCCAGCAGCTTAGGCAGTAGGAGCGGGAATCAGCCCCAGCATTTT
CDR3aa: CASSLGSRSGNQPQHF

v_gene: TRBV20-1
j_gene: TRBJ2-1
d_gene: TRBD2
abundance: NA
CDR3nt: TGCAGTGCTAGAGATCTAGCGGGGAGGAACAATGAGCAGTTCTTC
CDR3aa: CSARDLAGRNNEQFF

v_gene: TRBV7-2
j_gene: TRBJ2-1
d_gene: NA
abundance: NA
CDR3nt: TGTGCCAGCAGCCCGACCCCAAGCGGCTACAATGAGCAGTTCTTC
CDR3aa: CASSPTPSGYNEQFF

v_gene: TRBV29-1
j_gene: TRBJ1-1
d_gene: NA
abundance: NA
CDR3nt: TGCAGCTTCGGACCGGGGGAAGCTTTCTTT
CDR3aa: CSFGPGEAFF

v_gene: TRBV15
j_gene: TRBJ2-2
d_gene: NA
abundance: NA
CDR3nt: TGTGCCACCAGCAGAGATAAGGTCACCGGGGAGCTGTTTTTT
CDR3aa: CATSRDKVTGELFF

v_gene: TRBV11-2
j_gene: TRBJ1-4
d_gene: NA
abundance: few
CDR3nt: TGTGCCAGCAGCTCCAGCACAACTAATGAAAAACTGTTTTTT
CDR3aa: CASSSSTTNEKLFF

v_gene: TRBV12-3/TRBV12-4
j_gene: TRBJ1-2
d_gene: NA
abundance: NA
CDR3nt: TGTGCCAGCACCTTAATGGGGCAGGGCGTTTACTATGGCTACACCTTC
CDR3aa: CASTLMGQGVYYGYTF

v_gene: TRBV6-5
j_gene: TRBJ1-2
d_gene: TRBD1
abundance: NA
CDR3nt: TGTGCCAGCAGTTCATTGACAGGGGGCGGTATAGGTGGCTACACCTTC
CDR3aa: CASSSLTGGGIGGYTF

v_gene: TRBV25-1
j_gene: TRBJ1-6
d_gene: NA
abundance: NA
CDR3nt: TGTGCCAGCAGTGAATGGAATAATTCACCCCTCCACTTT
CDR3aa: CASSEWNNSPLHF

v_gene: TRBV5-1
j_gene: TRBJ1-1
d_gene: NA
abundance: NA
CDR3nt: TGCGCCAGCAGCTTGGCCGTCGTGGGAAGTGGCACTGAAGCTTTCTTT
CDR3aa: CASSLAVVGSGTEAFF

v_gene: TRBV19
j_gene: TRBJ2-7
d_gene: TRBD1
abundance: NA
CDR3nt: TGTGCCAGTAGTATAGATTTGGGACAGACAGGGGAGCAGTACTTC
CDR3aa: CASSIDLGQTGEQYF

v_gene: TRBV10-3
j_gene: TRBJ1-1
d_gene: NA
abundance: few
CDR3nt: TGTGCCATCACCGTCGACCCAGGCGACACTGAAGCTTTCTTT
CDR3aa: CAITVDPGDTEAFF

v_gene: TRBV7-2
j_gene: TRBJ2-3
d_gene: NA
abundance: many
CDR3nt: TGTGCCAGCAGCTTCTGGGGGGACACAGATACGCAGTATTTT
CDR3aa: CASSFWGDTDTQYF